These T cell receptor beta chains were read from a single sample in a study of blood T cells in healthy people across ages. TCRdb re-derived calls from the 5' RACE reads in MiXCR, one entry per CDR3 protein. This sample has 1 million or so distinct CDR3 sequences, with 20% to 25% found just once. This same sample was also taken into another study, of T cells of mothers and their children.

Sample: blood. Receptors were obtained from a girl under 10 years old in good health. The conserved cysteine and the conserved F or W are not part of the CDR3 here.

len: 15
j_gene: TRBJ2-3
v_gene: TRBV10-2
CDR3aa: ASSESPTSGRGNTQY

len: 12
j_gene: TRBJ1-4
v_gene: TRBV7-8
CDR3aa: ASSLYQGEEKLF

len: 13
j_gene: TRBJ2-5
v_gene: TRBV12-3/TRBV12-4
CDR3aa: ASSSWGRGRKTQY

len: 12
j_gene: TRBJ1-4
v_gene: TRBV5-6
CDR3aa: ASSLLTSNEKLF

len: 16
j_gene: TRBJ2-1
v_gene: TRBV3-1
CDR3aa: ASSPLARLEGFEGEQF

len: 14
j_gene: TRBJ2-4
v_gene: TRBV4-2
CDR3aa: ASSHAPPDQGNIQY

len: 9
j_gene: TRBJ2-1
v_gene: TRBV12-3/TRBV12-4
CDR3aa: ASSRRGGQF

len: 12
j_gene: NA
v_gene: TRBV12-3/TRBV12-4
CDR3aa: TSRTPGGVNEQF

len: 14
j_gene: TRBJ1-4
v_gene: TRBV20-1
CDR3aa: SARDARDRSIEKLF

len: 11
j_gene: TRBJ2-7
v_gene: TRBV12-3/TRBV12-4
CDR3aa: ASSPGTIYEQY

len: 14
j_gene: TRBJ2-7
v_gene: TRBV10-3
CDR3aa: AIRSTPGTGDAEQY

len: 13
j_gene: TRBJ2-7
v_gene: TRBV4-3
CDR3aa: ASSQAHSGSYEQY

len: 16
j_gene: TRBJ2-6
v_gene: TRBV9
CDR3aa: ASSGRRTGYSGANVLT

len: 13
j_gene: TRBJ2-7
v_gene: TRBV28
CDR3aa: ASSFHWSGRGEQY

len: 11
j_gene: TRBJ2-1
v_gene: TRBV4-1
CDR3aa: ASSPRQESEQF

len: 12
j_gene: TRBJ2-2
v_gene: TRBV27
CDR3aa: ASKTSLGAGELF

len: 13
j_gene: NA
v_gene: TRBV6-5
CDR3aa: ASSFGLAEYNEQF

len: 12
j_gene: TRBJ2-7
v_gene: TRBV5-4
CDR3aa: ASSIQGGPLEQY

len: 11
j_gene: TRBJ1-1
v_gene: TRBV29-1
CDR3aa: SVMVGPNTEAF

len: 10
j_gene: TRBJ2-1
v_gene: TRBV19
CDR3aa: AIGTGPNEQF